These 30 T cell receptor beta chains were all obtained from the same sample, sequenced in a study of a mutant IDH1 vaccine in newly diagnosed glioma (dated by TCRdb to about 2021). Read against the paper, the sample's time point label means: baseline, week 1 (first vaccination visit). What the treatment or condition label conveys for this sample: pre-vaccination baseline after standard-of-care therapy. Preparation of the library involved the immunoSEQ multiplex PCR assay. Not all clones reach the TCRdb copy of this immuneACCESS table, which keeps in-frame sequences only. Checked studies attribute under half of the gap to unresolved V genes and leave the rest unexplained. The sample table contains 30,000 to 40,000 clones; only one count was recorded for approximately 78% of them. The biggest ten clones account for 7% to 10% of the sample. The sample here was PBMCs, taken from a glioma patient treated with radiotherapy, temozolomide or both. The receptors shown here come from a man aged 35 to 55 with glioma. Some clones in this sample may be carry-over from other donors' samples.

The J gene is TRBJ2-7, the V gene TRBV7-9, with a possible D match to TRBD2 (6 bases). The CDR3 length is 16 residues. Trimming left V 1 base short and J 0 bases short, with 13 bases between. Germline V gene sequence: CDR1 SEHNR, CDR2 FQNEAQ (reference sequence). DNA for the CDR3: TGTGCCAGCAGCTTAGATTCGGGGGTCCGCTCCTACGAGCAGTACTTC. It specifies CASSLDSGVRSYEQYF.

The genes are TRBV27 and TRBJ1-6; D not certain. Germline V gene sequence: CDR1 MNHEY, CDR2 SMNVEV (reference sequence). The CDR3 totals 14 residues. Trimming left V 8 bases short and J 0 bases short, with 8 bases between. CDR3 region: CASGGDSYNSPLHF. Written as DNA, the CDR3 is TGTGCCAGCGGTGGGGACTCCTATAATTCACCCCTCCACTTT.

The chain links TRBV10-3 to TRBJ2-3; no reliable D call. CDR1 and CDR2 from the germline V gene are ENHRY and SYGVKD. Trimming left V 6 bases short and J 0 bases short, with 10 bases between. The CDR3 is 14 residues long. CDR3 loop: CAISLDPSTDTQYF. In DNA form, the CDR3 reads TGTGCCATCAGCCTAGACCCTAGCACAGATACGCAGTATTTT.

This rearrangement joins TRBV11-2 to TRBJ1-1, with D possibly TRBD1 on 6 matching bases. Germline V gene lookup returns CDR1 SGHAT and CDR2 FQNNGV. CDR3 length: 14 amino acids. V was cut by 2 bases and J by 3 bases, with 10 bases left in between. CDR3 loop: CASSLQTGYTEAFF. CDR3 coding DNA: TGTGCCAGCAGCTTACAGACAGGTTACACTGAAGCTTTCTTT.

The chain couples TRBV15 to TRBJ2-7; D may correspond to TRBD1 or TRBD2 (5 bases each). CDR3 length: 11 amino acids. Germline V gene data show CDR1 as LNHNV and CDR2 as YYDKDF (reference sequence). Between the trimmed V and J ends, which lost 5 bases and 6 bases, there was a span of 8 bases. CDR3 sequence reads: CATSEGFEQYF. The DNA for the CDR3 is TGTGCCACCAGCGAGGGGTTCGAGCAGTACTTC.

The rearrangement joins TRBV6-5 to TRBJ1-6; D is unclear. The CDR3 has 16 residues. Germline values: CDR1 MNHEY, CDR2 SVGAGI. V lost 0 bases and J 4 bases, leaving 10 bases between the germline ends. In DNA, the CDR3 is TGTGCCAGCAGTTACTCGCCTAAAGTTTATAATTCACCCCTCCACTTT. This sequence encodes CASSYSPKVYNSPLHF.

This chain links TRBV2 with TRBJ1-2; possibly TRBD1 for D (5 bases). The ends were cut back, 8 bases at V and 8 bases at J, with 24 bases in the middle. The CDR3 runs 15 residues. Germline V gene lookup returns CDR1 SNHLY and CDR2 FYNNEI. CDR3 loop: CASHLHLDSPRGYTF. CDR3 coding DNA: TGTGCCAGCCACCTCCACCTTGACAGTCCGCGGGGCTACACCTTC.

This chain uses TRBV4-3 with TRBJ2-7; 7 bases line up with TRBD2. This CDR3 comprises 16 residues. The germline CDR1 and CDR2 sequences are LGHNA and YSLEER. J lost 4 bases, V lost 0 bases, and 9 bases had no gene match. In nucleotides, the CDR3 is TGCGCCAGCAGCCAAGATCGTGCTAGCGGCCTGTACGAGCAGTACTTC. Translated: CASSQDRASGLYEQYF.

This rearrangement joins TRBV5-6 to TRBJ1-1; D unresolved. Germline CDR1 reads SGHDT; CDR2 reads YYEEEE. V was pared by 4 bases and J by 1 base, with 11 bases between. CDR3 length equals 14 residues. CDR3 loop: CASSLHPGNTEAFF. The CDR3 DNA reads as TGTGCCAGCAGCCTTCACCCGGGGAACACTGAAGCTTTCTTT.

The gene calls are TRBV5-1 and TRBJ1-4, with D maybe TRBD1 (5 bases). CDR1 is SGHRS, CDR2 YFSETQ, per germline. The CDR3 totals 16 residues. V gave up 4 bases and J gave up 5 bases, with 18 bases separating them. The chain's CDR3 is CASSALPGRLNEKLFF. The CDR3 DNA reads as TGCGCCAGCAGCGCTTTACCGGGACGGCTAAATGAAAAACTGTTTTTT.

This clone ranks as medium-sized. The chain has TRBV29-1 and TRBJ2-5; the match to TRBD1 covers 8 bases. The germline gives CDR1 SQVTM, CDR2 ANQGSEA. The CDR3 spans 12 residues. With 4 bases clipped from V and 5 bases from J, the junction kept 3 bases outside the gene matches. The CDR3 coding sequence is TGCAGCGTTGCGGGACAGGCCGAGACCCAGTACTTC. Translated, it gives CSVAGQAETQYF.

This clone turned up a few times. V gene TRBV19 combines with J gene TRBJ1-1; TRBD1 is a possible D gene (5 bases). Trimming cost V 4 bases and J 3 bases, with 12 bases left between them. Germline-derived CDR1 and CDR2 are LNHDA and SQIVND (reference sequence). The CDR3 covers 14 residues. Here the CDR3 DNA reads TGTGCCAGTAGTAAGGGACCCTGGGACACTGAAGCTTTCTTT. Translation: CASSKGPWDTEAFF.

This clone turned up a few times. V gene TRBV30 combines with J gene TRBJ1-1, with D perhaps TRBD1 (5 bases). The CDR3 contains 14 residues. The germline V and J ends were trimmed by 0 bases and 1 base, with 9 bases remaining between them. Germline V gives CDR1 GTSNPN, CDR2 SVGIG (reference sequence). Here the CDR3 DNA reads TGTGCCTGGAGTGTTTTCGGGGGGAACACTGAAGCTTTCTTT. It is translated as CAWSVFGGNTEAFF.

The J gene is TRBJ2-3, the V gene TRBV19; TRBD2 agrees at 8 bases. Trimming took 3 bases from V and 3 from J; bases not matched to a gene: 5. The CDR3 is made up of 15 amino acids. CDR1 LNHDA and CDR2 SQIVND come from the germline V gene (reference sequence). DNA for the CDR3: TGTGCCAGTAGTATTCCCAGCGGGGGAACAGATACGCAGTATTTT. Translating gives CASSIPSGGTDTQYF.

Worth noting for this clone: This sample also contains other DNA sequences that code for the same CDR3. The chain combines TRBV19 with TRBJ1-1; D uncertain. The CDR3 spans 13 residues. Trimming shortened V by 1 base and J by 4 bases, and 7 bases separated the two germline ends. Per the germline V gene, CDR1 is LNHDA and CDR2 is SQIVND (reference sequence). Here the CDR3 reads CASSIGTATEAFF. DNA for the CDR3: TGTGCCAGTAGTATAGGAACAGCCACTGAAGCTTTCTTT.

The rearrangement links TRBV21-1 to TRBJ1-2. TRBV21-1 is assigned pseudogene status. The CDR3 contains 13 residues. This CDR3 is CASSIPRSYGYTF. The CDR3 coding sequence is TGTGCCAGCAGCATACCGAGGTCCTATGGCTACACCTTC.

The V and J genes are TRBV18 and TRBJ1-6, with 7 bases aligning to TRBD1. The CDR3 sequence is 15 residues long. The V segment lost 3 bases and the J segment 7 bases; nucleotides outside the gene matches: 6. From germline, CDR1 is KGHSH and CDR2 LQKENI. The CDR3 region has the DNA TGTGCCAGCTCACCGGCCGACAGGGACAATTCACCCCTCCACTTT. Translating it yields CASSPADRDNSPLHF.

This chain uses TRBV29-1 with TRBJ1-2, with 7 bases that match TRBD1. Germline CDR1 SQVTM, CDR2 ANQGSEA. CDR3 length: 13 residues. V shed 6 bases and J 6 bases; nucleotides not matched to a gene: 10. The CDR3 sequence is CSVLGQRQHGYTF. In DNA form, the CDR3 reads TGCAGCGTCTTGGGACAGCGCCAACATGGCTACACCTTC.

The rearrangement joins TRBV14 to TRBJ2-5; a weak D match, TRBD2 (6 bases). Trimming stripped 4 bases from V and 1 base from J, with 13 bases between. The CDR3 runs to 15 residues. Germline CDR1 is SGHDN and CDR2 is FVKESK. DNA for the CDR3: TGTGCCAGCAGCCCGCGGGACCGGCTCCAAGAGACCCAGTACTTC. It encodes CASSPRDRLQETQYF.

Only a few counts were recorded for this clone. The rearrangement uses TRBV11-2 and TRBJ2-1; maybe TRBD2 (7 bases). The CDR3 loop spans 14 amino acids. The germline V gene has CDR1 SGHAT and CDR2 FQNNGV. Trimming cost V 3 bases and J 7 bases, with 13 bases left between them. The CDR3 DNA sequence: TGTGCCAGCAGCTTGGGGGGGGCTTTAAATGAGCAGTTCTTC. Its translation is CASSLGGALNEQFF.

Only a few counts were recorded for this clone. CDR3 in amino acids: CASGRQFDMNTEAFF. The CDR3 bases are TGTGCCAGCGGAAGACAGTTTGACATGAACACTGAAGCTTTCTTT. The chain joins TRBV4-2 to TRBJ1-1; tentative D call: TRBD1 (5 bases). Trimming cost V 8 bases and J 0 bases, with 16 bases left between them. The CDR3 is 15 residues long. Germline V gives CDR1 LGHNA, CDR2 YNFKEQ.

The chain couples TRBV30 to TRBJ2-1, with 12 bases lining up with TRBD2. J gave up 6 bases and V 0 bases, and 3 bases lay outside the gene matches. This CDR3 comprises 15 residues. Germline V CDR1 and CDR2: GTSNPN, SVGIG (reference sequence). DNA of the CDR3: TGTGCCTGGAGTGTCGGACTAGCGGGGTTCAATGAGCAGTTCTTC. Protein sequence: CAWSVGLAGFNEQFF. Drawing the rest from reference TRBV30 and TRBJ2-1, the complete variable domain is SQTIHQWPATLVQPVGSPLSLECTVEGTSNPNLYWYRQAAGRGLQLLFYSVGIGQISSEVPQNLSASRPQDRQFILSSKKLLLSDSGFYLCAWSVGLAGFNEQFFGPGTRLTVL.

The chain recombines TRBV7-9 with TRBJ2-7; either TRBD1 or TRBD2 may fit D (6 bases each). V shed 5 bases and J shed 2 bases, with 13 bases lying between them. This CDR3 is 14 amino acids long. From germline, CDR1 is SEHNR and CDR2 FQNEAQ (reference sequence). CDR3 nucleotides: TGTGCCAGCAGCCGAGGGGGACTGACCTACGAGCAGTACTTC. As protein: CASSRGGLTYEQYF.

On this clone: The junction does not match germline at one end; this may be a read error. The chain employs TRBV7-7 and TRBJ2-3; TRBD2 aligns across 9 bases. The length of the CDR3 is 14 residues. Germline-derived CDR1 and CDR2 are SSHAT and FNYEAQ (reference sequence). CDR3 in amino acids: CASSTGLAQDTQYF. The CDR3 region has the DNA TGTGCTAGCAGCACGGGACTAGCTCAAGATACGCAGTATTTT. Full variable domain (rest looked up from reference TRBV7-7 and TRBJ2-3): GAGVSQSPRYKVTKRGQDVTLRCDPISSHATLYWYQQALGQGPEFLTYFNYEAQPDKSGLPSDRFSAERPEGSISTLTIQRTEQRDSAMYRCASSTGLAQDTQYFGPGTRLTVL.

V usage is TRBV9 and J usage is TRBJ1-5; TRBD1 agrees at 9 bases. The germline gives CDR1 SGDLS, CDR2 YYNGEE. The V segment lost 5 bases and the J segment 6 bases; nucleotides outside the gene matches: 9. The CDR3 is 15 amino acids. CDR3: CASRSNPGQGQPQHF. The CDR3 DNA sequence: TGTGCCAGCAGGTCAAACCCGGGACAGGGTCAGCCCCAGCATTTT.

This clone appeared a single time. The V gene is TRBV30, the J gene TRBJ2-7, with D possibly TRBD2 on 6 matching bases. CDR1 is GTSNPN and CDR2 is SVGIG in the germline V gene (reference sequence). The V and J ends lost 4 bases and 3 bases respectively, with 16 bases between them. This CDR3 contains 14 residues. CDR3: CAWKDSPGDYEQYF. The DNA for the CDR3 is TGTGCCTGGAAGGACTCCCCGGGGGACTACGAGCAGTACTTC.

The chain is built from TRBV10-3 and TRBJ1-6; D unclear. The CDR3 has 17 residues. The V gene lost 0 bases and the J gene lost 0 bases, with 9 bases spanning the gap. Germline values: CDR1 ENHRY, CDR2 SYGVKD. The CDR3 sequence is CAISESTRTSYNSPLHF. For the CDR3, the DNA is TGTGCCATCAGTGAGTCGACAAGAACCTCCTATAATTCACCCCTCCACTTT.

This chain links TRBV5-1 with TRBJ1-4, with 12 bases matching TRBD1. CDR1 SGHRS and CDR2 YFSETQ come from the germline V gene. V was pared by 1 base and J by 5 bases, with 6 bases of the junction left unmatched. The CDR3 length is 17 residues. CDR3 bases: TGCGCCAGCAGCTTGTTGGGACAGGGGGCGGGGAATGAAAAACTGTTTTTT. Its translation: CASSLLGQGAGNEKLFF.

This sequence joins TRBV7-2 and TRBJ1-3; D is perhaps TRBD1 (6 bases). V was shortened by 5 bases and J by 0 bases, with 11 bases between the two germline ends. The CDR3 has 15 amino acids. CDR1 and CDR2 (germline): SGHTA, FQGNSA. Here the CDR3 DNA reads TGTGCCAGCAGCGAGGACAGTACCTCTGGAAACACCATATATTTT. Translated, it gives CASSEDSTSGNTIYF.

The J gene is TRBJ1-1, the V gene TRBV6-5; D unclear. The germline CDR1 and CDR2 sequences are MNHEY and SVGAGI. V shed 0 bases and J shed 4 bases, with 6 bases lying between them. The CDR3 length is 13 residues. DNA for the CDR3: TGTGCCAGCAGTTACTCAGGTTTCACTGAAGCTTTCTTT. Amino acids: CASSYSGFTEAFF.